Included here is one T cell receptor (beta chain) sequence, with context. Its specificity is not known. The sample comes from a study of cytomegalovirus exposure and HLA in healthy donors. Broader study findings: The study designated roughly 150 TCR beta chains cytomegalovirus-associated.

This PCR relied on a set of 60 Vbeta primers and 13 Jbeta primers. Produced via immunoSEQ multiplex PCR; TCRdb's table is partial and in-frame only. The sample has roughly 140,000 clones, over 70% seen once. Per the germline V gene, CDR1 is SGHRS and CDR2 is YFSETQ. The CDR3 runs 15 residues. V was trimmed by 4 bases and J by 3 bases, leaving 16 bases between them. The sequence was collected from a man aged 25 to 45 in good health and CMV-seropositive. The sequencing sample was made of PBMCs. The V and J genes are TRBV5-1 and TRBJ2-5, with D perhaps TRBD1 (6 bases). The CDR3 spells CASSPLFWTEETQYF. DNA for the CDR3: TGCGCCAGCAGCCCGCTATTTTGGACAGAAGAGACCCAGTACTTC.